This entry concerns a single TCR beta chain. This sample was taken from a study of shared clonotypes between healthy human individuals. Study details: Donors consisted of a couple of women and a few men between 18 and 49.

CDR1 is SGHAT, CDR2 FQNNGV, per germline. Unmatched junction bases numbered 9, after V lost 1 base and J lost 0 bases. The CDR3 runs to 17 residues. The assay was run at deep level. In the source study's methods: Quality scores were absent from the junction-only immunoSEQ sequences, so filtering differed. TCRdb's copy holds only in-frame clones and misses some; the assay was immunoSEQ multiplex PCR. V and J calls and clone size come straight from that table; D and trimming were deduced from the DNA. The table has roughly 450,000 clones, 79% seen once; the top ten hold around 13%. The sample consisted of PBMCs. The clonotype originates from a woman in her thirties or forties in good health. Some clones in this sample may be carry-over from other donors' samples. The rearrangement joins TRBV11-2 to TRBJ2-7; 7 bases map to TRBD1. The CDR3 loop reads CASSLAGRQGVSYEQYF. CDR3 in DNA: TGTGCCAGCAGCTTAGCCGGGCGGCAGGGGGTCTCCTACGAGCAGTACTTC.